This TCR beta chain was captured by sequencing in a study of T cells in Graves' hyperthyroidism and ophthalmopathy. Overall study: Peripheral blood was secured at the point of initial diagnosis, before any treatment. General observations from the study: Ophthalmopathy and stable hyperthyroidism were told apart by a 13 V-J model.

The V gene's germline CDR1 is MDHEN and CDR2 SYDVKM. Trimming took 6 bases from V and 0 from J, leaving 6 bases between them. The CDR3 length is 14 residues. A remark on this clonotype: Its antigen is as yet unknown.

Amplification of TCR beta CDR3 regions was performed using RNA transcripts as template. The HTBI primer set was used in a first-round RT-PCR of the TCR CDR3. TCRdb re-called the multiplex PCR reads through MiXCR, storing one row per CDR3 protein. Here the sample spans about 380,000 distinct CDR3 sequences, about 13% being singletons. Patients aged 18 to 65 had newly diagnosed hyperthyroidism lasting under 2 months. Each diagnosis was grounded in clinical symptoms, serum thyroxine and TRAb, thyroid ultrasound, and orbital computed tomography. The TCR sequence derives from a man under 40 with Graves' hyperthyroidism that later progressed to Graves' ophthalmopathy. Sequences were obtained from blood. The chain links TRBV28 to TRBJ2-6; D is unclear. This CDR3 reads CASSLHSGANVLTF. CDR3 sequence (DNA): TGTGCCAGCAGCCTTCACTCTGGGGCCAACGTCCTGACTTTC.